This TCR beta chain was sequenced in a study of blood T cell repertoires in COVID-19. Overall study context: Italy, Spain and the United States were the sources of the convalescent and acute COVID-19 samples.

The protocol was immunoSEQ multiplex PCR, while the TCRdb copy is restricted to in-frame clones and leaves out a portion. The sample yields 190,000 or so clones, 80% to 90% seen once. CDR3 length: 16 residues. With V trimmed by 1 base and J by 4 bases, 8 bases remained unmatched. Germline loops: CDR1 MNHEY, CDR2 SVGEGT. Sequencing was performed on peripheral blood. The TCR sequence derives from an elderly woman with COVID-19, enrolled during active disease. The chain recombines TRBV6-2 or TRBV6-3 with TRBJ2-7; TRBD1 matches at 9 bases. The CDR3: CASSYFPGTGPYEQYF. CDR3 coding DNA: TGTGCCAGCAGTTACTTTCCCGGGACAGGGCCTTACGAGCAGTACTTC.